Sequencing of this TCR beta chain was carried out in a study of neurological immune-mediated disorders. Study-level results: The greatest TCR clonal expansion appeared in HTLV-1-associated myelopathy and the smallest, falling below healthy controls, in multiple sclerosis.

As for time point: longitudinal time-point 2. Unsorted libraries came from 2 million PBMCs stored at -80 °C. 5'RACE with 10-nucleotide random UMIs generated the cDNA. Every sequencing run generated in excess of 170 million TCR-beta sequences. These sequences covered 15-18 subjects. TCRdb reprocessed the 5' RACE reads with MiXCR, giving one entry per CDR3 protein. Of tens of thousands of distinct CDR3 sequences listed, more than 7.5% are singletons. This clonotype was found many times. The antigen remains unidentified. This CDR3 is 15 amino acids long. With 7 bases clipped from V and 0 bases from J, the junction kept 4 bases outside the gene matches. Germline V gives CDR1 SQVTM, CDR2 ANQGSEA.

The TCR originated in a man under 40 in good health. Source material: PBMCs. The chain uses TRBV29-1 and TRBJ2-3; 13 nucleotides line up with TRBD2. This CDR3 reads CSDTSGRASTDTQYF. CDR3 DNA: TGCAGCGACACTAGCGGGAGGGCTAGCACAGATACGCAGTATTTT.